This is a list of T cell receptor beta chains from one sample in a study of blood T cells in healthy people across ages. MiXCR was run by TCRdb on the 5' RACE reads, yielding one entry per CDR3 protein. Here the sample spans approximately 900,000 distinct CDR3 sequences, just under 30% being singletons. The same data also contributed to another study, on T cells of mothers and their children.

Sequencing was carried out using blood. The origin of the receptors is a woman aged 40 to 50 in good health. CDR3s include the opening cysteine and the closing phenylalanine or tryptophan. A clone size is listed for some rows: how often the clone was seen (once, few, many), or a class if it is expanded.

TRBV12-3/TRBV12-4	many	TRBJ2-1	CASSSYTGGGRNEQFF
TRBV12-3/TRBV12-4	many	TRBJ1-1	CASSLARYPEAFF
TRBV20-1	.	TRBJ1-2	CSVPNTGGKLNGYTF
TRBV7-9	.	TRBJ2-5	CASSASSGLETQYF
TRBV7-8	few	TRBJ2-7	CASSLGVGGAYEQYF
TRBV7-9	.	TRBJ2-5	CASSTLTNTETQYF
TRBV12-3/TRBV12-4	few	TRBJ1-2	CASSPGQLGYTF
TRBV2	few	TRBJ2-3	CASSPRAGATDTQYF
TRBV7-2	.	TRBJ2-7	CAGSLVTDYEQYF
TRBV20-1	.	TRBJ2-7	CSARDSGSVNEQYF
TRBV29-1	few	TRBJ1-2	CSVVTVGGYTF
TRBV7-2	.	TRBJ2-1	CASSLAGTSGGYNEQFF
TRBV27	many	TRBJ2-7	CASSLSGQIGAYEQYF
TRBV12-3/TRBV12-4	.	TRBJ2-3	CASRVGGTDTQYF
TRBV6-1	.	TRBJ2-4	CACRENRGLVIQYF
TRBV4-3	many	TRBJ2-7	CASSQDLGQTFSYEQYF
TRBV15	.	TRBJ1-1	CATSRDWGTFEAFF
TRBV29-1	many	TRBJ1-2	CSVERGSAANYGYTF
TRBV5-4	few	TRBJ2-3	CASSQGLITDTQYF
TRBV3-1	few	TRBJ1-1	CASSRTGGENTEAFF
TRBV15	few	TRBJ1-1	CATSRETSGPEAFF
TRBV29-1	.	TRBJ2-2	CSVEGSRGFTGELFF
TRBV14	many	TRBJ2-7	CASSRTYGTGSSYEQYF
TRBV20-1	many	TRBJ2-3	CSARLPRDTQYF
TRBV24-1	.	TRBJ2-1	CATSDFSGGGREQFF
TRBV3-1	.	TRBJ2-7	CASRTPDSISRQYF
TRBV4-3	.	TRBJ1-1	CASSQDGGKTEAFF
TRBV11-2	.	.	CASSRSQGAFAYEQYF
TRBV7-9	.	TRBJ2-3	CASSFDGVTDTQYF
TRBV6-5	.	TRBJ2-5	CTSSYQDQETQYF
TRBV30	.	TRBJ2-1	CAWRDRSEQFF
TRBV3-1	.	TRBJ2-7	CASSQIRAPYEQYF
TRBV7-9	many	TRBJ2-7	CASSSPHFYEQYF
TRBV29-1	few	TRBJ2-7	CSVRQSSYEQYF
TRBV5-6	few	TRBJ2-3	CASRGQGDNTDTQYF
TRBV10-3	.	TRBJ2-5	CAISETGGMETQYF
TRBV4-1	.	TRBJ1-6	CASSPADGNSPLHF
TRBV7-9	once	TRBJ2-1	CASSLDPDNEQFF
TRBV7-8	many	TRBJ2-7	CASSPTTYSSSFYEQYF
TRBV6-1	.	TRBJ2-5	CASSEGPVVLYF
TRBV5-1	many	TRBJ1-1	CASSAITGGTEAFF
TRBV7-8	many	TRBJ2-1	CASSSGGAGSSYNEQFF
TRBV14	.	TRBJ2-5	CASTGVNQETQYF
TRBV14	.	TRBJ2-7	CASSQGVCTGGCVSYEQYF